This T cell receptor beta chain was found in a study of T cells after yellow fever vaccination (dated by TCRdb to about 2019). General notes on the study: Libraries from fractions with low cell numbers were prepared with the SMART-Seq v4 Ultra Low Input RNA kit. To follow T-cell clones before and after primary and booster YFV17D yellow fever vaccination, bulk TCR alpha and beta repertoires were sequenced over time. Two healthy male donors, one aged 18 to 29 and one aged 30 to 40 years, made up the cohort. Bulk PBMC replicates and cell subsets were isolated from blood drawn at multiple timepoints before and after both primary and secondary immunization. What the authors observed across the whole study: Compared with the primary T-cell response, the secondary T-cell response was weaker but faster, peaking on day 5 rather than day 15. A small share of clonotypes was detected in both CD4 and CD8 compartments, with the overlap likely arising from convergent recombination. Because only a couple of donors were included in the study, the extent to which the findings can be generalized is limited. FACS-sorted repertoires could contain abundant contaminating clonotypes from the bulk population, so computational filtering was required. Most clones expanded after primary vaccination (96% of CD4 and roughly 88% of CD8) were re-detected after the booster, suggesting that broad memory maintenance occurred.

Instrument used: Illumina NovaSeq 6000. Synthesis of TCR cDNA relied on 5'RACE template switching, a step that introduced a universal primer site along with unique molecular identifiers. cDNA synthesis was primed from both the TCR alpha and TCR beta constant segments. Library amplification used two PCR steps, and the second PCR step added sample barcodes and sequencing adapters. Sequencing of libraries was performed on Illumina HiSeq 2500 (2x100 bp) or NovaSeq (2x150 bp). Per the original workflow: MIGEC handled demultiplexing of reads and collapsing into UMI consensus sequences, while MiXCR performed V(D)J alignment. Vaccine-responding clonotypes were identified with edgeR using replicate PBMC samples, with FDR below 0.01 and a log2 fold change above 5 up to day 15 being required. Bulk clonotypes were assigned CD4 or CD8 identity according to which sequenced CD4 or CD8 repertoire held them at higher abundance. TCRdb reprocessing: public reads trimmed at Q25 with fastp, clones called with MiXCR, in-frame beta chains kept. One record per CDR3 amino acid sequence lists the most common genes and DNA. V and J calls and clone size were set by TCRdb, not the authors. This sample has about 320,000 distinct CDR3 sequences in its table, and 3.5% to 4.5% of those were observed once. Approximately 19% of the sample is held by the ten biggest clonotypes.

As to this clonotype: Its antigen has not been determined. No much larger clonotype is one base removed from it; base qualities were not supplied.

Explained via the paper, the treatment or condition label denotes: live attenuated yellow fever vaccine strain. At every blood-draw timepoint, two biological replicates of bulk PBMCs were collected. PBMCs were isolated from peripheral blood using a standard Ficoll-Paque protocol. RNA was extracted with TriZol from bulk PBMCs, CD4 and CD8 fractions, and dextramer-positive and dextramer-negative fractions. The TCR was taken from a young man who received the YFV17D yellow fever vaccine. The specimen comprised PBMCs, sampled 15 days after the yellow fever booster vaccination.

The CDR3 region reads CASSLDIRGNEQFF. The bases are TGTGCCAGCAGCTTAGATATCAGGGGCAATGAGCAGTTCTTC. The receptor chain draws on TRBV7-9 and TRBJ2-1; possibly the D gene is TRBD1, per 6 matching bases. CDR1 and CDR2, per the germline V gene (reference sequence), are SEHNR and FQNEAQ. V was cut back by 1 base and J by 6 bases, leaving a gap of 10 bases between them. The CDR3 numbers 14 residues from cysteine through phenylalanine. This entry keeps only the CDR3 DNA: 42 bases, framed from base 1.